The 5 T cell receptor beta chains below were found in one sample sequenced in a study of CD8+CD57+ T cells in acquired aplastic anemia. Patients sequenced had flow cytometry evidence of CD8+CD57+ cell expansion. Using genomic DNA as the template, TCR beta VDJ and CDR3 profiling was carried out. TCRdb independently ran MiXCR on the reads; one entry per CDR3 protein. The sample records hundreds of thousands of distinct CDR3 sequences, 47% being singletons. Input material: sorted CD4+, CD8+, or CD8+CD57+ T cells (not recorded which) from PBMCs. The source of these receptors is a human donor with aplastic anemia.

Turning to this clonotype: This clone may be a read error of a much larger clone one base away. This chain joins TRBV7-9 and TRBJ2-5, with D tentatively TRBD1 or TRBD2 (5 bases each). The length of the CDR3 is 18 residues. CDR1 SEHNR and CDR2 FQNEAQ come from the germline V gene (reference sequence). The CDR3 spells CVSSLLSARDRVMETQYF. The CDR3 DNA reads as TGTGTCAGCAGCTTATTATCAGCTCGGGACCGGGTTATGGAGACCCAGTACTTC.

For this clonotype: A read error may produce the germline difference seen at one junction end. The CDR3, as DNA: TGCGCCGGCAGCTTGGCCAGTTACACAGATACGCAGTATTTT. Translating it yields CAGSLASYTDTQYF. The rearrangement joins TRBV5-1 to TRBJ2-3; D gene unclear. The length of the CDR3 is 14 residues. Germline V gene lookup returns CDR1 SGHRS and CDR2 YFSETQ.

This sequence joins TRBV7-6 and TRBJ2-7; the D gene is possibly TRBD2 (5 bases). V lost 5 bases and J lost 7, with 15 bases in between. Looked up from germline, CDR1 is SGHVS and CDR2 is FNYEAQ. CDR3 size: 13 residues. The CDR3 is CASSILAKGEQYF. Written as DNA, the CDR3 is TGTGCCAGCAGCATCCTAGCAAAAGGGGAGCAGTACTTC. The full variable domain, its missing parts supplied by reference TRBV7-6 and TRBJ2-7, is GAGVSQSPRYKVTKRGQDVALRCDPISGHVSLYWYRQALGQGPEFLTYFNYEAQQDKSGLPNDRFSAERPEGSISTLTIQRTEQRDSAMYRCASSILAKGEQYFGPGTRLTVT.

V gene TRBV7-3 combines with J gene TRBJ1-5; the match to TRBD1 covers 7 bases. The CDR3 consists of 15 residues. Germline-derived CDR1 and CDR2 are SGHTA and FQGTGA. Germline trimming cut 6 bases from V and 4 bases from J; bases unmatched to any gene: 9. The CDR3 loop reads CASSTRGGRNQPQHF. The CDR3 DNA follows: TGTGCCAGCAGTACCCGAGGGGGCAGAAATCAGCCCCAGCATTTT.

The chain couples TRBV29-1 to TRBJ2-5, with D possibly matching TRBD2 (6 bases). The germline CDR1 and CDR2 sequences are SQVTM and ANQGSEA. This CDR3 has 12 residues. Trimming took 5 bases from V and 9 from J, leaving 16 bases between them. CDR3 sequence: CSVSTGGSSQYF. DNA for the CDR3: TGCAGCGTTTCCACTGGGGGGTCATCCCAGTACTTC.